Sequencing of this TCR beta chain was carried out in a study of preoperative IRX-2 immunotherapy in early breast cancer. Libraries were prepared by immunoSEQ multiplex PCR; TCRdb keeps only in-frame clonotypes and omits some of them. The sample lists about 62,000 clones; approximately 94% were seen once. The treatment was: preoperative locoregional IRX-2 cytokine immunotherapy. There are 13 residues in the CDR3. The trim removed 7 bases at V and 2 bases at J, leaving 7 bases unmatched. The germline V gene has CDR1 SQVTM and CDR2 ANQGSEA. This chain links TRBV29-1 with TRBJ2-5; 7 nucleotides match TRBD1. The sample was taken from a patient treated with IRX-2 immunotherapy. This sequence originates from a human donor with breast cancer. As DNA, the CDR3 is TGCAGCGCCCCCGGGACAGCTCAAGAGACCCAGTACTTC. It codes for CSAPGTAQETQYF. Together with reference TRBV29-1 and TRBJ2-5, the CDR3 gives the full variable domain: SAVISQKPSRDICQRGTSLTIQCQVDSQVTMMFWYRQQPGQSLTLIATANQGSEATYESGFVIDKFPISRPNLTFSTLTVSNMSPEDSSIYLCSAPGTAQETQYFGPGTRLLVL.